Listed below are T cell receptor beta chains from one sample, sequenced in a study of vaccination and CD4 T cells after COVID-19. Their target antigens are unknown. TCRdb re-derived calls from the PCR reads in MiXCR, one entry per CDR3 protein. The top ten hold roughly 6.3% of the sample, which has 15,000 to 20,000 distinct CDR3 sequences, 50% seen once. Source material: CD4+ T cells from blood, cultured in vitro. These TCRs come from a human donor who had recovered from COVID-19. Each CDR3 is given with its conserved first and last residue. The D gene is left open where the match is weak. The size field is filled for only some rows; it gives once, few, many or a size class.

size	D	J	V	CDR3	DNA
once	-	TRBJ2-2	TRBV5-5	CASSLQGQGGVTGELFF	TGTGCCAGCAGCTTACAGGGACAAGGCGGTGTCACCGGGGAGCTGTTTTTT
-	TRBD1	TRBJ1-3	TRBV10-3	CAISSTGPFSGNTIYF	TGTGCCATCAGCTCGACAGGGCCATTCTCTGGAAACACCATATATTTT
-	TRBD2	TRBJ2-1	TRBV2	CASSLAGGPWDEQFF	TGTGCCAGCAGTCTAGCGGGAGGGCCCTGGGATGAGCAGTTCTTC
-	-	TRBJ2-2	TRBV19	CASSISTGELFF	TGTGCCAGTAGTATATCCACCGGGGAGCTGTTTTTT
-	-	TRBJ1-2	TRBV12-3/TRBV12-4	CASSNSGGGYTF	TGTGCCAGCAGTAACTCCGGAGGTGGCTACACCTTC
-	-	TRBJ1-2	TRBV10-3	CAISESGGLDGYTF	TGTGCCATCAGTGAGTCGGGGGGGCTTGATGGCTACACCTTC
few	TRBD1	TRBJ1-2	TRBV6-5	CASSYGTGLTYGYTF	TGTGCCAGCAGTTACGGGACAGGGTTGACGTATGGCTACACCTTC
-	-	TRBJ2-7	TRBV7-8	CASSLEQLGQSYEQYF	TGTGCCAGCAGCTTAGAACAGTTGGGGCAATCCTACGAGCAGTACTTC
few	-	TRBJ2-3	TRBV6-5	CASSYSYVPGSTDTQYF	TGTGCCAGCAGTTACTCGTATGTTCCGGGAAGCACAGATACGCAGTATTTT
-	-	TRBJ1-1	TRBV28	CASSPSDRNTEAFF	TGTGCCAGCAGCCCCTCGGACAGAAACACTGAAGCTTTCTTT
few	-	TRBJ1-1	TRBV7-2	CASSLNLMNTEAFF	TGTGCCAGCAGCTTAAACCTCATGAACACTGAAGCTTTCTTT
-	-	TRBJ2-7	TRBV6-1	CASSVLASTYEQYF	TGTGCCAGCAGTGTTCTAGCGTCTACCTACGAGCAGTACTTC
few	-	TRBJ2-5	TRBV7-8	CASSLVRFSGTQETQYF	TGTGCCAGCAGCTTAGTGCGTTTTTCAGGGACGCAAGAGACCCAGTACTTC
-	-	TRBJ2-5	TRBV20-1	CSARRRVWETQYF	TGCAGTGCTAGAAGGAGGGTATGGGAGACCCAGTACTTC
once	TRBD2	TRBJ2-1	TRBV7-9	CASSSLLGTSQTHEQFF	TGTGCCAGCAGCTCCCTCCTGGGGACTAGTCAGACTCATGAGCAGTTCTTC
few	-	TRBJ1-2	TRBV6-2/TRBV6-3	CASSPTRAYGYTF	TGTGCCAGCAGTCCGACGAGGGCCTATGGCTACACCTTC
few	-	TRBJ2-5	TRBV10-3	CAISDFQETQYF	TGTGCCATCAGTGACTTCCAAGAGACCCAGTACTTC
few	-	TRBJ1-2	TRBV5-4	CASSLDVVNYGYTF	TGTGCCAGCAGCTTGGATGTGGTCAACTATGGCTACACCTTC
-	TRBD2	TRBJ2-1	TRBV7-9	CASSLRGSAYNEQFF	TGTGCCAGCAGCCTGCGCGGGAGTGCCTACAATGAGCAGTTCTTC
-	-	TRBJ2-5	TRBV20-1	CSAPRPGALAETQYF	TGCAGTGCTCCACGGCCGGGGGCGCTCGCGGAGACCCAGTACTTC
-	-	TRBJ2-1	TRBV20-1	CSGSRPGAYNEQFF	TGCAGTGGGTCTCGTCCGGGGGCCTACAATGAGCAGTTCTTC
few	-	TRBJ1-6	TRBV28	CASSLGVSYNSPLHF	TGTGCCAGCAGTTTGGGGGTATCCTATAATTCACCCCTCCACTTT
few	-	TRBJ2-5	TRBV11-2	CASSLQPGSETQYF	TGTGCCAGCAGCCTTCAGCCGGGCTCAGAGACCCAGTACTTC
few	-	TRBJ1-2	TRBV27	CASSSSPWVRDYGYTF	TGTGCCAGCAGTTCGTCCCCGTGGGTTCGGGACTATGGCTACACCTTC
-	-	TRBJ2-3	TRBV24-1	CATSDRAGLRDTQYF	TGTGCCACCAGTGATCGGGCAGGTCTCAGGGATACGCAGTATTTT
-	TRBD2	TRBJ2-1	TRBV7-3	CASSLMGSGGDNEQFF	TGTGCCAGCAGCTTAATGGGGTCGGGAGGAGACAATGAGCAGTTCTTC
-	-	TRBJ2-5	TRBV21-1	CASSTVGGTEQETQYF	TGTGCCAGCAGCACTGTTGGAGGGACGGAGCAAGAGACCCAGTACTTC
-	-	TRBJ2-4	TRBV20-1	CSARDRRDLAKNIQYF	TGCAGTGCTAGAGATCGGCGGGATCTAGCCAAAAACATTCAGTACTTC
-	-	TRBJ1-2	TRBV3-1	CASSQGGQIYGYTF	TGTGCCAGCAGCCAAGGGGGGCAGATTTATGGCTACACCTTC